The 3 T cell receptor beta chains listed next were all sequenced from one sample in a study of T cell responses to AZD1222 COVID-19 vaccine. Clones were sequenced by immunoSEQ multiplex PCR, and TCRdb holds only the in-frame ones, with some missing. The sample contains 150,000 to 200,000 clones, around 93% of which appear only once. Sequences were derived from peripheral blood, sampled on day 0 of AZD1222 vaccination. The receptors stem from an adult in good health.

The chain employs TRBV14 and TRBJ1-2; D is unclear. V was cut by 4 bases and J by 4 bases, with 16 bases left in between. Germline-derived CDR1 and CDR2 are SGHDN and FVKESK. The CDR3 sequence is 15 residues long. CDR3 amino acids: CASSRGGGSRYGYTF. The CDR3, as DNA: TGTGCCAGCAGCCGGGGTGGCGGCAGCCGCTATGGCTACACCTTC.

The chain is built from TRBV12-3 or TRBV12-4 and TRBJ1-5; D remains unclear. This CDR3 is 13 amino acids long. Trimming took 3 bases from V and 3 from J, leaving 6 bases between them. CDR3 bases: TGTGCCAGCAGTTTTCAGATCAATCAGCCCCAGCATTTT. Translating it yields CASSFQINQPQHF.

V usage is TRBV5-5 and J usage is TRBJ1-1; TRBD1 matches 9 bases. The CDR3 is 16 amino acids. Trimming removed 0 bases from V and 4 bases from J; junction bases left unmatched: 7. In germline, CDR1 is SGHKS, CDR2 YYEKEE (reference sequence). The CDR3 protein is CASSLDAGQGLTEAFF. The CDR3 DNA reads TGTGCCAGCAGCTTGGATGCGGGACAGGGACTCACTGAAGCTTTCTTT.